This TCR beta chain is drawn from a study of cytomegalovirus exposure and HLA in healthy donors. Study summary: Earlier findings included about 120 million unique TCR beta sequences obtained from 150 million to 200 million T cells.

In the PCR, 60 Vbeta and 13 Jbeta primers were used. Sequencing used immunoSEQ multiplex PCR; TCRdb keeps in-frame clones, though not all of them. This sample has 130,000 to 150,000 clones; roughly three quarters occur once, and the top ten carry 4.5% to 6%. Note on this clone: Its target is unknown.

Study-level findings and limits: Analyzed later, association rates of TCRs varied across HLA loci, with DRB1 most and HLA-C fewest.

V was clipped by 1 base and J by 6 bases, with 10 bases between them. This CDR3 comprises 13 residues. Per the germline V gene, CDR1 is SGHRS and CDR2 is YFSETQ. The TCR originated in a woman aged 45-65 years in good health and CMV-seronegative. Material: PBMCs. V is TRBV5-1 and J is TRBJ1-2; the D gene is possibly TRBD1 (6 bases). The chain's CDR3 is CASSLPGADGYTF. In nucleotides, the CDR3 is TGCGCCAGCAGCTTGCCAGGGGCGGATGGCTACACCTTC.